This T cell receptor (beta chain) was observed in a study of PD-1 blockade in classical Hodgkin lymphoma (dated by TCRdb to 2018 to 2021). A note on the overall study: Nivolumab dosing was 3 mg/kg intravenously every 2 weeks, continuing until either disease progression or unacceptable toxicity. The study used TCR beta sequencing and CyTOF to define a peripheral blood immune signature of response to PD-1 blockade in classical Hodgkin lymphoma. Here is what the overall study found, with its caveats: Trial patients achieving complete response had baseline diversity similar to newly diagnosed patients, whereas partial responders and progressors had significantly lower diversity. The study covered only a single clinical trial cohort, and the causes of the repertoire differences, possibly disease activity or prior therapy, were still not defined. Diversity was lower in patients who began nivolumab less than 1 year after ASCT, so these patients were left out of later analyses to avoid confounding by immune reconstitution. CD4+ but not CD8+ TCR diversity rose significantly by C4D1 (p=0.0027 vs p=0.16), most apparent in complete responders (p=0.02). Newly diagnosed patients were reported to have lower baseline TCR diversity than healthy donors, and relapsed/refractory patients were reported to have lower baseline TCR diversity still.

From a lookup of the germline V gene, CDR1 and CDR2 are MNHNS and SASEGT. The cysteine opens and the phenylalanine closes a CDR3 of 12 amino acids. The only DNA kept is the CDR3, 36 bases in frame from the first base. V is shortened by 7 bases, J by 0 bases, and the region joining them spans 5 bases. Genomic DNA was extracted with the Qiagen DNeasy kit from unsorted PBMCs and from negatively selected CD4+ and CD8+ fractions. Amplification of TCR beta CDR3 regions was done by immunoSEQ multiplex PCR with primers that anneal to V and J segments. A synthetic immune receptor repertoire was used to minimize amplification bias, and remaining bias was computationally removed after sequencing. The source study handled its data this way. Repertoire diversity was quantified as the Shannon entropy index using custom Python scripts. Unsorted, CD4+ and CD8+ repertoires were analyzed separately, except for combined analyses in which CD4+ and CD8+ sequences were merged in silico. Clonal expansion was defined as at least a 2-fold frequency increase after treatment relative to C1D1, with a pseudocount of 0.5 for undetected baseline clones. Singleton clones were defined as clones with 0 or 1 copy at C1D1, and non-singleton clones were defined as clones with 2 or more copies. Clones expanded in unsorted samples were annotated as CD4+, CD8+ or unknown by matching protein sequences in sorted samples from the same patient. Wilcoxon tests on paired samples were used to test diversity changes from C1D1 to C4D1. The table comes from immuneACCESS by way of TCRdb, which keeps in-frame sequences with V and J called. Part of the clones is missing from these tables; in studies checked, under half for an unresolved V gene and the rest for unknown reasons. V and J calls and clone size are copied from that table; D and trimming were computed from the DNA. This sample has around 31,000 clones in its table, and about three quarters of those were observed once. The ten largest clones add up to about 4% of the sample.

The sample's time point, from its label and the paper: cycle 2 day 1 (C2D1) of nivolumab. Every trial patient had relapsed following autologous stem cell transplantation, and prior brentuximab vedotin exposure was what differed among cohorts A, B and C. A total of about 51 patients with relapsed/refractory classical Hodgkin lymphoma made up the trial cohort, and each patient's best overall response was complete response, partial response or progressive disease. Single-agent nivolumab was administered to trial patients in the multi-cohort phase II CheckMate 205 trial. An independent review committee assessed best overall response by applying the 2007 International Working Group response criteria. PBMCs from the trial were collected at three points: immediately before nivolumab initiation (C1D1), and during therapy at cycle 2 day 1 and cycle 4 day 1. Peripheral blood was collected in 8 mL Vacutainer Cell Preparation Tubes, from which PBMCs were isolated by centrifugation and then cryopreserved.

Concerning this clone: The antigen this receptor binds is unknown. No much larger clone is present one base from it, and per-base qualities are unavailable.

The chain couples TRBV6-1 to TRBJ2-3, with the D gene call left open. Sequencing was performed on peripheral blood mononuclear cells (PBMCs), taken before the second cycle of nivolumab. This sequence originates from a human donor with classical Hodgkin lymphoma. At the DNA level, the sequence is TGTGCCAGCAAGGTCAGCACAGATACGCAGTATTTT. The encoded protein is CASKVSTDTQYF.